In this sample, the clone carrying this T cell receptor beta chain turned up once. This specimen belongs to a study of technical replicates of blood from several donors. Profiled with immunoSEQ multiplex PCR; TCRdb holds only in-frame clones, not every one. The table lists 54,000 or so clones, less than 95% of them singletons. Germline V CDR1 and CDR2: SGHAT, FQNNGV. The length of the CDR3 is 15 residues. Trimming took 0 bases from V and 4 from J, leaving 12 bases between them. The sample comprised T cells isolated from PBMCs. The receptor comes from a human donor in good health. V gene TRBV11-2 combines with J gene TRBJ1-1; a possible D gene is TRBD1 (5 bases). CDR3 region: CASSLDRQGLTEAFF. For the CDR3, the DNA is TGTGCCAGCAGCTTAGATCGCCAGGGCCTCACTGAAGCTTTCTTT.